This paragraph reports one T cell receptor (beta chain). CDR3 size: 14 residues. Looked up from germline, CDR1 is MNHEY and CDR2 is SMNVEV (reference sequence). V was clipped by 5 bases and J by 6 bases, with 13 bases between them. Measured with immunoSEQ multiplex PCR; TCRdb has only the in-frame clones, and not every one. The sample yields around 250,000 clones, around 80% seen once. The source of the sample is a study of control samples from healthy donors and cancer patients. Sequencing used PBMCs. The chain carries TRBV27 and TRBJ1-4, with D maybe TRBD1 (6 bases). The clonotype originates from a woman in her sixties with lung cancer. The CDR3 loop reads CASSRQGRDEKLFF. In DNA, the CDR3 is TGTGCCAGCAGTCGGCAGGGGCGGGATGAAAAACTGTTTTTT.